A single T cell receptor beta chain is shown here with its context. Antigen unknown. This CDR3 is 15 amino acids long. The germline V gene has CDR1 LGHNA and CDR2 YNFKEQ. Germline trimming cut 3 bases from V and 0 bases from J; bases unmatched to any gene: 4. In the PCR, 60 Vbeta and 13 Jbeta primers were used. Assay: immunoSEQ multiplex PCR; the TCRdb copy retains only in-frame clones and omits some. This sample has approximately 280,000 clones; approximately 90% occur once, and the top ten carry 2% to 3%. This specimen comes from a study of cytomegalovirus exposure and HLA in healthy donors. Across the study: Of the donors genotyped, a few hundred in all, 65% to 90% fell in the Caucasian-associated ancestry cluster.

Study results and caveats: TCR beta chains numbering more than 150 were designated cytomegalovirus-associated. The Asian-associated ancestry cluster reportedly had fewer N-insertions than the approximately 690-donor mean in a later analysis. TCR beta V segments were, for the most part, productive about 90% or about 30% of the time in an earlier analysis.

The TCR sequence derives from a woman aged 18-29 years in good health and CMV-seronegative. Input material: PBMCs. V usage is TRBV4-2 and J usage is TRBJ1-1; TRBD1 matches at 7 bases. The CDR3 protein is CASSQTGNLNTEAFF. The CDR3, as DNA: TGTGCCAGCAGCCAGACAGGGAATTTGAACACTGAAGCTTTCTTT.